This T cell receptor (beta chain) was identified during a study of Ad26.COV2.S vaccination and SARS-CoV-2 variants (dated by TCRdb to about 2021). Study-level background: Vaccine-arm donors were drawn from COV1001, a multicentre, randomized, double-blind, placebo-controlled phase I-IIa trial of Ad26.COV2.S in healthy adults. Trial participants were randomized into five groups of five: low-dose or high-dose Ad26.COV2.S given once or twice, or placebo on both occasions. Investigators remained blinded to trial group allocation during experiments and outcome assessment. The TCR-sequenced set comprised approximately 30 samples: approximately 19 Ad26.COV2.S vaccine recipients, 5 placebo recipients and 8 SARS-CoV-2 convalescent individuals. TCRbeta repertoire sequencing was used to assess the specificity and breadth of SARS-CoV-2-reactive T cell receptors after Ad26.COV2.S vaccination. Ad26.COV2.S was given intramuscularly at 5x10^10 or 1x10^11 viral particles, as a single shot or as two shots 56 days apart. Paper-wide results and their limitations: According to the authors, total T cell responses may have been underestimated by the TCR breadth and depth analyses. The study was not powered to compare responses between vaccine doses or regimens. Vaccine and placebo recipients had similar non-spike TCR breadth, a finding consistent with the vaccine containing only spike. Compared with placebo recipients, Ad26.COV2.S recipients showed higher spike-specific TCR breadth (P = 0.0014). Substantial breadth of spike-specific CD8+ and CD4+ T cell responses was reported after vaccination.

On this clone: Its target antigen remains unknown. No per-base quality is available; no much larger clone lies one base away.

The immunoSEQ Assay was the method used to sequence TCRbeta CDR3 regions. After extraction, genomic DNA underwent amplification by bias-controlled multiplex PCR, followed by high-throughput sequencing. The study's own analysis went as follows. To quantify the absolute abundance of every unique TCRbeta CDR3 region, sequences were collapsed and filtered. T cell fraction was estimated by normalizing TCRbeta template counts to usable DNA, with usable DNA measured through amplification of reference genes found in all nucleated cells. Repertoire TCRs were annotated as SARS-CoV-2-specific when V gene, CDR3 amino acid sequence and J gene were exactly matched to a known reactive TCR set. The reference SARS-CoV-2 TCR set was obtained from MIRA and was filtered for enrichment in COVID-19-positive ImmuneCODE repertoires, whereby public or cross-reactive TCRs were removed. Using the MIRA antigens, annotated TCRs were further analysed by specific ORF or by position within an ORF. Breadth was defined as annotated unique rearrangements over total unique productive rearrangements; depth was the summed frequency of those rearrangements. Group comparisons of TCR breadth used two-sided Wilcoxon rank-sum tests. TCRdb re-hosts the immuneACCESS table, in-frame sequences only. Its copies lack some clones; in the studies checked, an unresolved V gene accounts for under half of them, and the cause for the rest is not known. V and J calls and clone size are as listed in that table; D and trimming were resolved from the DNA. Present in this sample are over 400,000 clones, 90% of which were seen just once. The ten largest clones represent around 4.5% of the sample.

Explained via the paper, the treatment or condition label denotes: over 15 received Ad26.COV2.S at low or high dose, single or two shots; several received placebo; per-sample allocation not given. Repertoires of vaccine and placebo recipients were sequenced from samples taken on day 63 after the first injection. In Cohort 1b, some 25 adults aged 18-55 years were enrolled at a single site in Boston, USA, between 29 July and 7 August 2020. As a vaccine, Ad26.COV2.S was a replication-incompetent adenovirus type 26 vector that expressed a prefusion-stabilized SARS-CoV-2 spike protein derived from the original Wuhan strain. The CDR3 goes from the cysteine to the phenylalanine over 15 residues. The kept DNA is CDR3 alone, 45 bases in frame from the first base. Unmatched junction bases come to 7, with V trimmed by 4 bases and J by 4 bases. CDR1 is given as SGHAT and CDR2 as FQNNGV, both from the germline V gene.

This specimen consisted of peripheral blood, obtained in a trial of Ad26.COV2.S vaccine versus placebo. The clonotype originates from a person between 18 and 60 years old who received the Ad26.COV2.S COVID-19 vaccine or a placebo. The sequence joins TRBV11-2 to TRBJ1-2; TRBD1 agrees with 9 junctional bases. The CDR3 region: CASSSNRGRSYGYTF. The bases read TGTGCCAGCAGCTCCAACAGGGGGCGCAGCTATGGCTACACCTTC.